The 31 T cell receptor beta chains given below trace back to one sample, sequenced in a study of STAT5B mutations in CD4+ large granular lymphocyte leukemia. Using immunoSEQ multiplex PCR, the repertoire was profiled, and TCRdb retains in-frame clones only, with some absent. The table records 40,000 to 45,000 clones, 65% to 85% of them present only once. The sample taken for sequencing was CD4+ T cells from blood buffy coats. The origin of the receptors is a human donor in good health.

The rearrangement joins TRBV7-9 to TRBJ1-2; TRBD1 agrees at 10 bases. This CDR3 is 19 amino acids long. CDR1 and CDR2 from the germline V gene are SEHNR and FQNEAQ (reference sequence). The junction had 14 bases not matched to a gene; V was cut back by 4 bases and J by 0 bases. The CDR3 DNA is TGTGCCAGCAGCTCATTGCCCGGGACAGGGGACGGTGCTAACTATGGCTACACCTTC. Translation gives CASSSLPGTGDGANYGYTF.

The chain recombines TRBV14 with TRBJ2-3; tentative D call: TRBD1 (6 bases). The CDR3 is 15 amino acids. In germline, CDR1 is SGHDN, CDR2 FVKESK. Trimming took 3 bases from V and 0 from J, leaving 10 bases between them. The CDR3 coding sequence is TGTGCCAGCAGCCAGGGACAAGGAAGCACAGATACGCAGTATTTT. Translated: CASSQGQGSTDTQYF.

This sequence joins TRBV7-2 and TRBJ2-7, with 7 bases fitting TRBD1. This CDR3 is built from 15 residues. J was trimmed by 3 bases and V by 1 base; bases with no gene match: 6. Germline V gene data show CDR1 as SGHTA and CDR2 as FQGNSA. The CDR3 reads CASSLEAGGSYEQYF. The CDR3 DNA sequence: TGTGCCAGCAGCTTAGAAGCAGGGGGAAGCTACGAGCAGTACTTC. Variable domain in full (rest from reference TRBV7-2 and TRBJ2-7): GAGVSQSPSNKVTEKGKDVELRCDPISGHTALYWYRQSLGQGLEFLIYFQGNSAPDKSGLPSDRFSAERTGGSVSTLTIQRTQQEDSAVYLCASSLEAGGSYEQYFGPGTRLTVT.

The chain has TRBV9 and TRBJ2-3; D uncertain. The V gene lost 2 bases and the J gene lost 2 bases, with 3 bases spanning the gap. The CDR3 contains 12 residues. Per the germline V gene, CDR1 is SGDLS and CDR2 is YYNGEE. The CDR3 coding sequence is TGTGCCAGCAGCGTTAACACAGATACGCAGTATTTT. Its protein is CASSVNTDTQYF.

This clone was recorded only once. In nucleotides, the CDR3 is TGTGCCAGCAGGGCCTACGGGTCTCAGCCCCAGCATTTT. This codes for CASRAYGSQPQHF. This chain joins TRBV2 and TRBJ1-5; D uncertain. The CDR3 spans 13 residues. Germline V gives CDR1 SNHLY, CDR2 FYNNEI. Trimming left V 6 bases short and J 6 bases short, with 12 bases between.

This chain links TRBV6-6 with TRBJ1-2, with D perhaps TRBD1 (6 bases). The CDR3 length is 15 residues. V was cut by 2 bases and J by 0 bases, with 10 bases left in between. In germline, CDR1 is MNHNY, CDR2 SVGAGI (reference sequence). CDR3 nucleotides: TGTGCCAGCAGTTACCTGGGGGGCCCTAACTATGGCTACACCTTC. This encodes CASSYLGGPNYGYTF.

V gene TRBV19 combines with J gene TRBJ1-1; 8 bases fit TRBD1. The CDR3 runs 13 residues. Trimming removed 10 bases from V and 2 bases from J; junction bases left unmatched: 6. Germline V gives CDR1 LNHDA, CDR2 SQIVND (reference sequence). The CDR3 reads CATRTGSNTEAFF. CDR3 coding DNA: TGTGCCACCAGGACAGGGAGTAACACTGAAGCTTTCTTT.

The chain links TRBV19 to TRBJ2-7; D not certain. The germline V gene encodes CDR1 LNHDA and CDR2 SQIVND (reference sequence). The CDR3 is 13 amino acids. The V gene lost 3 bases and the J gene lost 2 bases, with 8 bases spanning the gap. DNA for the CDR3: TGTGCCAGTAGTATCGGCGGAGCCTACGAGCAGTACTTC. Residues: CASSIGGAYEQYF.

The rearrangement joins TRBV15 to TRBJ2-1, with 7 nucleotides matching TRBD2. V lost 0 bases and J lost 1; bases outside the gene matches: 12. The CDR3 consists of 19 residues. CDR1 LNHNV and CDR2 YYDKDF come from the germline V gene (reference sequence). The CDR3 spells CATSRDRSGGGGSYNEQFF. The CDR3 DNA reads as TGTGCCACCAGCAGAGATCGATCGGGGGGAGGCGGGTCCTACAATGAGCAGTTCTTC.

The V and J genes are TRBV6-4 and TRBJ2-1, with D perhaps being TRBD1 or TRBD2 (5 bases each). Germline CDR1 and CDR2: MRHNA and SNTAGT. Trimming took 2 bases from V and 13 from J, leaving 12 bases between them. This CDR3 comprises 12 residues. In DNA form, the CDR3 reads TGTGCCAGCAGTGACGACCGGGACCGTCAGTTCTTC. This translates into CASSDDRDRQFF.

V is TRBV7-2 and J is TRBJ2-7; D is undetermined. The CDR3 length is 14 residues. The germline gives CDR1 SGHTA, CDR2 FQGNSA. Trimming took 0 bases from V and 0 from J, leaving 6 bases between them. CDR3 DNA: TGTGCCAGCAGCTTAGCCGTGGACTCCTACGAGCAGTACTTC. Translated: CASSLAVDSYEQYF.

The DNA of the CDR3 is TGCGCCAGCAGCATCGGGACCGTAGGGAACACTGAAGCTTTCTTT. Translation: CASSIGTVGNTEAFF. The chain employs TRBV5-1 and TRBJ1-1; a weak D match, TRBD1 (5 bases). This CDR3 contains 15 residues. V was shortened by 4 bases and J by 1 base, with 14 bases between the two germline ends. Per germline, CDR1 SGHRS and CDR2 YFSETQ.

The chain is built from TRBV28 and TRBJ1-2; no firm D call. V was shortened by 6 bases and J by 5 bases, with 10 bases between the two germline ends. Germline loops: CDR1 MDHEN, CDR2 SYDVKM. The CDR3 is 12 residues long. In DNA, the CDR3 is TGTGCCAGCAGACGGGCGGGGTATGGCTACACCTTC. Its protein is CASRRAGYGYTF.

This clone came up once. The chain recombines TRBV11-1 with TRBJ2-1; D remains ambiguous. Trimming pared 2 bases from V and 0 bases from J, leaving 5 bases between. The germline V gene encodes CDR1 SGHAT and CDR2 FQDESV (reference sequence). This CDR3 contains 14 residues. The CDR3 reads CASSLLRSYNEQFF. The CDR3 DNA reads TGTGCCAGCAGCTTATTACGCTCCTACAATGAGCAGTTCTTC.

This clone was seen a few times. The genes are TRBV7-9 and TRBJ2-7, with D possibly being TRBD1 or TRBD2 (5 bases each). There are 14 residues in the CDR3. Germline V CDR1 and CDR2: SEHNR, FQNEAQ (reference sequence). Trimming pared 0 bases from V and 4 bases from J, leaving 10 bases between. Here the CDR3 reads CASSLASGTYEQYF. The CDR3 bases are TGTGCCAGCAGCTTAGCGTCAGGGACGTACGAGCAGTACTTC.

The rearrangement uses TRBV19 and TRBJ2-5; D is possibly TRBD1 (6 bases). Germline V gene lookup returns CDR1 LNHDA and CDR2 SQIVND (reference sequence). The CDR3 loop spans 14 amino acids. The ends were cut back, 5 bases at V and 3 bases at J, with 13 bases in the middle. The CDR3 loop reads CASSVQGPKETQYF. The CDR3 DNA follows: TGTGCCAGTAGTGTACAGGGCCCGAAAGAGACCCAGTACTTC.

J is TRBJ1-4 and V is TRBV7-9; D might be TRBD1 (5 bases). Germline V gene sequence: CDR1 SEHNR, CDR2 FQNEAQ (reference sequence). The CDR3 consists of 16 residues. V was shortened by 5 bases and J by 6 bases, with 19 bases between the two germline ends. CDR3 in amino acids: CASSHPSGGGDEKLFF. In nucleotides, the CDR3 is TGTGCCAGCAGCCACCCCTCCGGGGGAGGTGATGAAAAACTGTTTTTT.

The genes are TRBV4-1 and TRBJ1-4, with D uncertain. The CDR3 is 18 residues long. Germline values: CDR1 MGHRA, CDR2 YSYEKL. The V gene lost 3 bases and the J gene lost 5 bases, with 22 bases spanning the gap. The CDR3 DNA follows: TGCGCCAGCAGCCACTACGGACCCCCAAGGGCTCTAAATGAAAAACTGTTTTTT. This gives the protein CASSHYGPPRALNEKLFF.

The J gene is TRBJ2-3, the V gene TRBV5-1, with no clear D. Germline V gene data show CDR1 as SGHRS and CDR2 as YFSETQ. The CDR3 loop spans 11 amino acids. Trimming stripped 1 base from V and 3 bases from J, with 0 bases between. CDR3 loop: CASSLTDTQYF. Here the CDR3 DNA reads TGCGCCAGCAGCTTGACAGATACGCAGTATTTT.

V gene TRBV6-6 combines with J gene TRBJ2-2; 7 bases line up with TRBD2. CDR1 MNHNY and CDR2 SVGAGI come from the germline V gene (reference sequence). The CDR3 totals 15 residues. The ends lost 5 bases at V and 4 bases at J; junction bases unmatched: 7. The CDR3 protein is CASSDLADGTGELFF. The DNA for the CDR3 is TGTGCCAGCAGTGACCTAGCGGATGGCACCGGGGAGCTGTTTTTT.

This chain joins TRBV4-2 and TRBJ2-5; 11 bases fit TRBD2. The CDR3 length is 18 residues. V gave up 2 bases and J gave up 7 bases; unmatched junction bases: 15. Looked up from germline, CDR1 is LGHNA and CDR2 is YNFKEQ. CDR3: CASSQQRALAGGPVTQYF. The CDR3 nucleotides read TGTGCCAGCAGCCAACAGCGCGCGTTAGCGGGGGGGCCTGTGACCCAGTACTTC.

In this sample, this clone turned up once. The chain carries TRBV18 and TRBJ2-1, with D possibly being TRBD2 (6 bases). Trimming shortened V by 5 bases and J by 7 bases, and 15 bases separated the two germline ends. Looked up from germline, CDR1 is KGHSH and CDR2 is LQKENI. The CDR3 length is 14 residues. CDR3 coding DNA: TGTGCCAGCTCAGCGGGACCCGGAAGGAATGAGCAGTTCTTC. This codes for CASSAGPGRNEQFF.

The count of this clone is one. V usage is TRBV7-3 and J usage is TRBJ1-1, with 11 bases fitting TRBD1. This CDR3 comprises 14 residues. The junction had 3 bases not matched to a gene; V was cut back by 5 bases and J by 4 bases. Looked up from germline, CDR1 is SGHTA and CDR2 is FQGTGA. CDR3 protein: CASSRTGGFTEAFF. The CDR3 DNA sequence: TGTGCCAGCAGCCGGACAGGGGGCTTCACTGAAGCTTTCTTT.

The V call is TRBV5-8, the J call TRBJ1-1; D is undetermined. Germline V CDR1 and CDR2: SGHTS, YDEGEE. Trimming removed 1 base at V and 4 bases at J, with 11 bases between. The CDR3 is made up of 14 amino acids. The CDR3 loop reads CASSLREGGTEAFF. CDR3 bases: TGTGCCAGCAGCTTGAGGGAGGGAGGCACTGAAGCTTTCTTT. The variable domain in full, with the rest retrieved from reference TRBV5-8 and TRBJ1-1, is EAGVTQSPTHLIKTRGQQATLRCSPISGHTSVYWYQQALGLGLQFLLWYDEGEERNRGNFPPRFSGRQFPNYSSELNVNALELEDSALYLCASSLREGGTEAFFGQGTRLTVV.

This clone showed up just a few times. V and J are TRBV27 and TRBJ2-7, with 10 bases lining up with TRBD1. Germline V CDR1 and CDR2: MNHEY, SMNVEV (reference sequence). The CDR3 is 14 amino acids. V trimming: 5 bases; J trimming: 0 bases; junction bases outside the gene matches: 1. The CDR3 here is CASSRDRGSYEQYF. In DNA, the CDR3 is TGTGCCAGCAGTCGGGACAGGGGCTCCTACGAGCAGTACTTC.

The rearrangement uses TRBV9 and TRBJ1-4; TRBD1 is a possible D gene (5 bases). With 4 bases removed from V and 3 bases from J, the gap between germline ends came to 13 bases. The CDR3 runs to 15 residues. The germline V gene has CDR1 SGDLS and CDR2 YYNGEE. Here the CDR3 DNA reads TGTGCCAGCAGCCCCCGCGGGGGATCTAATGAAAAACTGTTTTTT. Translated, it gives CASSPRGGSNEKLFF.

V usage is TRBV19 and J usage is TRBJ1-5, with D possibly TRBD1 on 5 matching bases. V gave up 5 bases and J gave up 10 bases, with 30 bases separating them. Per the germline V gene, CDR1 is LNHDA and CDR2 is SQIVND (reference sequence). The CDR3 spans 18 residues. Here the CDR3 DNA reads TGTGCCAGTAGTCTATACCGTTCTGGGGCAGCGTTTTTTCTTCCCCAGCATTTT. Residues: CASSLYRSGAAFFLPQHF.

V and J are TRBV28 and TRBJ2-5; D gene unclear. With 3 bases removed from V and 5 bases from J, the gap between germline ends came to 10 bases. The germline V gene has CDR1 MDHEN and CDR2 SYDVKM. This CDR3 has 13 amino acids. CDR3 sequence reads: CASSLVVQETQYF. The CDR3 coding sequence is TGTGCCAGCAGTTTGGTAGTTCAGGAGACCCAGTACTTC.

The chain combines TRBV7-9 with TRBJ1-2; a weak D match, TRBD1 (5 bases). The germline CDR1 and CDR2 sequences are SEHNR and FQNEAQ (reference sequence). The CDR3 totals 14 residues. The germline V and J ends were trimmed by 4 bases and 1 base, with 10 bases remaining between them. CDR3 nucleotide sequence: TGTGCCAGCAGCTCCCGGGGCGTTAACTATGGCTACACCTTC. This gives the protein CASSSRGVNYGYTF. Drawing the rest from reference TRBV7-9 and TRBJ1-2, the complete variable domain is DTGVSQNPRHKITKRGQNVTFRCDPISEHNRLYWYRQTLGQGPEFLTYFQNEAQLEKSRLLSDRFSAERPKGSFSTLEIQRTEQGDSAMYLCASSSRGVNYGYTFGSGTRLTVV.

The chain links TRBV15 to TRBJ1-4, with D uncertain. This CDR3 region has 14 residues. Germline CDR1 is LNHNV and CDR2 is YYDKDF (reference sequence). Trimming removed 3 bases from V and 5 bases from J, with 10 bases in between. CDR3 sequence: CATSSAVGNEKLFF. The CDR3 DNA reads as TGTGCCACCAGCAGCGCTGTCGGGAATGAAAAACTGTTTTTT.

The V and J genes are TRBV25-1 and TRBJ1-2; D remains ambiguous. Germline loops: CDR1 MGHDK, CDR2 SYGVNS. CDR3 length: 13 residues. V was pared by 4 bases and J by 8 bases, with 14 bases between. CDR3 bases: TGTGCCAGCAGTGTTGGAGGGTTTGGAGGCTACACCTTC. Amino acids: CASSVGGFGGYTF.